A selection of T cell receptor beta chains follows, all from one sample in a study of blood T cells in healthy people across ages. MiXCR, run by TCRdb on the 5' RACE reads, gives a single entry per CDR3 protein. The sample yields around 1,600,000 distinct CDR3 sequences, about 45% seen once. Sequencing input: blood. The receptor set was obtained from a woman under 30 in good health. Each CDR3 is given with its conserved first and last residue. D genes are given only for firm matches. The listing skips clone size in some rows; elsewhere it reads once, few, many or a size class.

D: .
size: few
J: TRBJ2-5
V: TRBV12-5
CDR3: CASDTDEQYF
DNA: TGTGCTAGTGATACCGATGAGCAGTACTTC

D: .
size: .
J: TRBJ2-1
V: TRBV6-5
CDR3: CASSLHDSYNEQFF
DNA: TGTGCCAGCAGCCTACATGACAGTTACAATGAGCAGTTCTTC

D: TRBD2
size: few
J: TRBJ2-7
V: TRBV10-1
CDR3: CASSPRLAGSYSYEQYF
DNA: TGCGCCAGCAGCCCCCGGCTAGCGGGGTCCTACTCCTACGAGCAGTACTTC

D: TRBD1
size: .
J: TRBJ2-7
V: TRBV7-2
CDR3: CASSPGQGREQYF
DNA: TGTGCCAGCAGCCCCGGACAGGGTCGCGAGCAGTACTTC

D: .
size: few
J: TRBJ2-6
V: TRBV3-1
CDR3: CASSQDISGANVLTF
DNA: TGTGCCAGCAGCCAAGACATTTCTGGGGCCAACGTCCTGACTTTC

D: .
size: few
J: TRBJ2-7
V: TRBV2
CDR3: CASSPGDRYEQYF
DNA: TGTGCCAGCAGTCCCGGCGACAGGTACGAGCAGTACTTC

D: .
size: .
J: TRBJ1-5
V: TRBV28
CDR3: CASSFRPNQPQHF
DNA: TGTGCCAGCAGTTTCCGACCCAATCAGCCCCAGCATTTT

D: .
size: few
J: TRBJ1-1
V: TRBV7-2
CDR3: CASSLRPPEAFF
DNA: TGTGCCAGCAGCTTAAGACCCCCTGAAGCTTTCTTT

D: TRBD1
size: few
J: TRBJ2-7
V: TRBV20-1
CDR3: CSARATGVAYEQYF
DNA: TGCAGTGCTAGAGCCACAGGGGTGGCTTACGAGCAGTACTTC

D: .
size: .
J: TRBJ2-7
V: TRBV11-2
CDR3: CASSLDGVERPGGYEQYF
DNA: TGTGCCAGCAGCTTAGACGGCGTAGAGCGGCCTGGGGGATACGAGCAGTACTTC

D: TRBD2
size: .
J: TRBJ2-1
V: TRBV4-3
CDR3: CASSQDVTASGGSYEQFF
DNA: TGCGCCAGCAGCCAAGATGTAACGGCTAGCGGGGGGTCCTACGAGCAGTTCTTC

D: .
size: once
J: TRBJ2-7
V: TRBV3-1
CDR3: CASSPWMEGSSYEQYF
DNA: TGTGCCAGCAGCCCTTGGATGGAGGGAAGCTCCTACGAGCAGTACTTC

D: TRBD1
size: .
J: TRBJ1-5
V: TRBV20-1
CDR3: CSASYRGGNQPQHF
DNA: TGCAGTGCTAGTTACAGGGGTGGCAATCAGCCCCAGCATTTT

D: .
size: .
J: TRBJ2-3
V: TRBV7-9
CDR3: CSSSLVQGRYF
DNA: TGTTCCAGCAGCTTAGTTCAGGGGAGGTATTTT

D: .
size: .
J: TRBJ1-2
V: TRBV5-6
CDR3: CASSYQGFYGYTF
DNA: TGTGCCAGCAGCTACCAGGGATTCTATGGCTACACCTTC

D: .
size: .
J: TRBJ2-7
V: TRBV4-3
CDR3: CASSQDSLSADEQYF
DNA: TGCGCCAGCAGCCAAGATTCCCTTTCAGCCGACGAGCAGTACTTC

D: .
size: .
J: TRBJ2-7
V: TRBV30
CDR3: CAWTGAYEQYF
DNA: TGTGCCTGGACCGGAGCCTACGAGCAGTACTTC

D: TRBD2
size: .
J: TRBJ2-7
V: TRBV20-1
CDR3: CSAPLAGGSYEQYF
DNA: TGCAGTGCTCCTTTAGCGGGAGGCTCCTACGAGCAGTACTTC

D: .
size: few
J: TRBJ1-1
V: TRBV7-2
CDR3: CASSSGRLNTEAFF
DNA: TGTGCCAGCAGCTCAGGACGGTTGAACACTGAAGCTTTCTTT

D: TRBD2
size: many
J: TRBJ2-1
V: TRBV12-3/TRBV12-4
CDR3: CASSVPSGGVDEQFF
DNA: TGTGCCAGCAGTGTTCCTAGCGGGGGGGTTGATGAGCAGTTCTTC

D: TRBD1
size: .
J: TRBJ1-1
V: TRBV9
CDR3: CASSVAPLPNRGAGTEAFF
DNA: TGTGCCAGCAGCGTAGCCCCCCTTCCTAACAGGGGGGCGGGCACTGAAGCTTTCTTT

D: .
size: .
J: TRBJ2-7
V: TRBV14
CDR3: CASSQELRDYEQYF
DNA: TGTGCCAGCAGCCAAGAGTTGCGAGACTACGAGCAGTACTTC

D: .
size: .
J: TRBJ2-1
V: TRBV20-1
CDR3: CSAREVQGVYNEQFF
DNA: TGCAGTGCTAGAGAGGTACAGGGTGTCTACAATGAGCAGTTCTTC

D: .
size: few
J: TRBJ1-5
V: TRBV4-1
CDR3: CASSQQEWTVSQPQHF
DNA: TGCGCCAGCAGCCAACAGGAGTGGACAGTCTCCCAGCCCCAGCATTTT

D: .
size: .
J: TRBJ2-1
V: TRBV27
CDR3: CASSLQGHNEQFF
DNA: TGTGCCAGCAGTTTACAGGGGCACAATGAGCAGTTCTTC

D: .
size: .
J: TRBJ2-2
V: TRBV20-1
CDR3: CSAPRTGYTGELFF
DNA: TGCAGTGCACCCCGGACCGGGTACACCGGGGAGCTGTTTTTT

D: .
size: many
J: TRBJ1-1
V: TRBV15
CDR3: CATSRVQGTGNTEAFF
DNA: TGTGCCACCAGCAGAGTTCAGGGCACAGGGAACACTGAAGCTTTCTTT

D: TRBD2
size: few
J: TRBJ2-7
V: TRBV20-1
CDR3: CSAKQTSDYEQYF
DNA: TGCAGTGCTAAACAAACTAGCGACTACGAGCAGTACTTC

D: TRBD2
size: few
J: TRBJ2-1
V: TRBV28
CDR3: CASSLPTSGTSSYNEQFF
DNA: TGTGCCAGCAGTTTACCAACATCCGGGACTAGCTCCTACAATGAGCAGTTCTTC

D: .
size: few
J: TRBJ2-6
V: TRBV28
CDR3: CASYPGKRTSSGANVLTF
DNA: TGTGCCAGTTACCCCGGGAAGAGAACAAGCTCTGGGGCCAACGTCCTGACTTTC

D: .
size: .
J: TRBJ1-6
V: TRBV11-3
CDR3: CASSLRFITNSPLHF
DNA: TGTGCCAGCAGCTTACGGTTTATCACAAATTCACCCCTCCACTTT